The present T cell receptor (beta chain) was sequenced within a study of blood T cell repertoires in COVID-19. For the study at large: From the United States, Italy and Spain came samples of acute and convalescent COVID-19. T cells, B-cell-depleted T cells, or PBMCs supplied cDNA or gDNA.

In the authors' methods: Amplifying reference gene primers gave estimates of nucleated cell counts. TCRdb's copy holds only in-frame clones and misses some; the assay was immunoSEQ multiplex PCR. The V and J calls and clone size come from that table; D and trimming were worked out from the DNA. The data hold about 98,000 clones, with 82% observed a single time. V was cut by 2 bases and J by 2 bases, with 9 bases left in between. Germline CDR1 reads KGHSH; CDR2 reads LQKENI. This CDR3 is 15 amino acids long. This clone was detected only a few times. This sequence originates from a man older than 75 with acute or convalescent COVID-19. The sample taken for sequencing was peripheral blood. The J gene is TRBJ2-2, the V gene TRBV18, with D perhaps TRBD2 (6 bases). The CDR3 bases are TGTGCCAGCTCACCAGGGACTTTTAACACCGGGGAGCTGTTTTTT. Translation: CASSPGTFNTGELFF.